This is a list of T cell receptor beta chains from one sample in a study of T cell responses to AZD1222 COVID-19 vaccine. Measured with immunoSEQ multiplex PCR; TCRdb has only the in-frame clones, and not every one. The table includes 100,000 to 150,000 clones, around 85% detected once. This specimen consisted of peripheral blood, obtained on day 0 of AZD1222 vaccination. The source of these receptors is an adult in good health. The conserved cysteine and the conserved F or W are not part of the CDR3 here.

CDR3aa | j_gene | v_gene
ASSLRSVGVLLNTGELF | TRBJ2-2 | TRBV7-2
ASSGGQGSWTEAF | TRBJ1-1 | TRBV9
AWSDPGAGNTIY | TRBJ1-3 | TRBV30
ASSGTGIVQY | TRBJ2-3 | TRBV19
ASSRSGTDEKLF | TRBJ1-4 | TRBV5-1
ASSGGRLNQPQH | TRBJ1-5 | TRBV9
ASSSGRDQPQH | TRBJ1-5 | TRBV3-1/TRBV3-2
SVGLSKETQY | TRBJ2-5 | TRBV29-1
ASSHMGDQPQH | TRBJ1-5 | TRBV3-1/TRBV3-2
ASSLGGGATNEKLF | TRBJ1-4 | TRBV7-2
ASSFPGKQYQETQY | TRBJ2-5 | TRBV28
ATGVGYEQY | TRBJ2-7 | TRBV6-5
ASSLAMQRGQGSEQY | TRBJ2-7 | TRBV7-8
ASSLLPGQGRAGELF | TRBJ2-2 | TRBV28
ASSPGPMYQPQH | TRBJ1-5 | TRBV7-9
ASGLAGSREETQY | TRBJ2-5 | TRBV12-5
ASSFSGELF | TRBJ2-2 | TRBV12-3/TRBV12-4
ATSEETRKRGWELF | TRBJ2-2 | TRBV24-1
ASSSGGAGGTQY | TRBJ2-3 | TRBV6-5
ASSIGAGAYSNQPQH | TRBJ1-5 | TRBV19
AWSVPLAGVAF | TRBJ1-1 | TRBV30
ASSLERQY | TRBJ2-7 | TRBV7-9
ASSPRRSGANVLT | TRBJ2-6 | TRBV7-2
ASSLSAPLTSGGLYEQY | TRBJ2-7 | TRBV28
ASRVGENSPLH | TRBJ1-6 | TRBV3-1/TRBV3-2
ASSPPGQVNEKLF | TRBJ1-4 | TRBV23-1
ASSLSGGAQTEAF | TRBJ1-1 | TRBV11-3
ASSILGVAEAF | TRBJ1-1 | TRBV2
ASSLPLGRRGNTIY | TRBJ1-3 | TRBV28
ASSLSSGAGETQY | TRBJ2-5 | TRBV27
ASSERAGNQPQH | TRBJ1-5 | TRBV6-1
ASSLRGPTYGYT | TRBJ1-2 | TRBV27
ASSLAPGNEQF | TRBJ2-1 | TRBV7-9
ASTLGGLNTEAF | TRBJ1-1 | TRBV19
ASSTGTAGGAF | TRBJ1-1 | TRBV5-1
ASSVGTGSSNYGYT | TRBJ1-2 | TRBV9
ASSSGTGNQPQH | TRBJ1-5 | TRBV27
ASSPLREAYEQY | TRBJ2-7 | TRBV18
ATSKDRGNTIY | TRBJ1-3 | TRBV15
ASSHSRRGRETQY | TRBJ2-5 | TRBV28
ASSPWDGGKRGGYEQY | TRBJ2-7 | TRBV28
ASSLSGGPLGEQY | TRBJ2-7 | TRBV28
ASSARSGGPYNEQF | TRBJ2-1 | TRBV9
ASSPRQNSNQPQH | TRBJ1-5 | TRBV18
ASSLSTAGGYSSYNEQF | TRBJ2-1 | TRBV11-2
ASSVEGDHQPQH | TRBJ1-5 | TRBV9
ASSLLAGGSSYNSPLH | TRBJ1-6 | TRBV27
SVGGAGQVTIEQF | TRBJ2-1 | TRBV29-1
ASSDSGLPLTDYVDEQY | TRBJ2-7 | TRBV6-4
ATSRAWGSNEKLF | TRBJ1-4 | TRBV15
ASSIAAGTTYEQY | TRBJ2-7 | TRBV19